Reported below is one T cell receptor (beta chain). The sample is drawn from a study of T-cell memory formation after mild COVID-19. TCRdb independently ran MiXCR on the 5' RACE reads; one entry per CDR3 protein. The top ten clones hold about 26% of a sample with about 140,000 distinct CDR3 sequences, 14% of them seen once. The CDR3 has 15 amino acids. Germline V CDR1 and CDR2: MGHRA, YSYEKL. Trimming cost V 3 bases and J 6 bases; bases outside gene matches: 8. The sequence came from an adult woman who had mild COVID-19 (a few samples of this study predate the infection). Cell type and time point are not known. The sample was PBMCs or a T cell subset sorted from them (not recorded which). The chain carries TRBV4-1 and TRBJ2-1, with 7 bases aligning to TRBD2. The CDR3 here is CASSHLLTSSNEQFF. CDR3 bases: TGCGCCAGCAGCCACCTCTTGACTAGCTCCAATGAGCAGTTCTTC.